Sequencing of this T cell receptor beta chain was carried out in a study of CD8+ T cells in alopecia areata. Turning to the study itself: Among treated patients, oral tofacitinib was administered at 5 to 10 mg twice daily. Broader study findings: Alphabeta T cells residing in normal skin are also sequenced in scalp samples.

It was cDNA, reverse transcribed from extracted RNA, that served as the sequencing template. Profiling relied on immunoSEQ multiplex PCR, and the TCRdb table lists in-frame clones only, not all of them. The sample has some 20,000 clones, 60% to 80% seen once. This clone was observed a handful of times. Antigen specificity is unknown. Alopecia areata patients gave lesional scalp punch biopsies and peripheral blood samples. Sequenced material: skin, taken at week 0. The sequence was collected from a human donor with alopecia areata.

The CDR3 DNA sequence: TGCAGCGCCAAGCTCCGGGGGAACTACAATGAGCAGTTCTTC. Its translation: CSAKLRGNYNEQFF. J is TRBJ2-1 and V is TRBV29-1; possibly TRBD2 for D (6 bases). The germline CDR1 and CDR2 sequences are SQVTM and ANQGSEA. This CDR3 is 14 amino acids long. V lost 7 bases, J lost 3 bases, and 16 bases lay in between.